Listed below are T cell receptor beta chains from one sample, sequenced in a study of regulatory T cells in long-lasting Graves disease. TCRdb independently ran MiXCR on the multiplex PCR reads; one entry per CDR3 protein. The repertoire has 350,000 to 400,000 distinct CDR3 sequences, roughly 16% of them found once; the top ten carry 20% to 25%. These same records also appear under a second study, on T cells in Graves' hyperthyroidism and ophthalmopathy.

The sequencing here drew on peripheral blood mononuclear cells (PBMCs), taken at new diagnosis, from a patient treated with antithyroid drugs. Source of these receptors: a young woman with Graves disease. The CDR3 runs from the conserved cysteine through the conserved F or W. A D gene is named only where the DNA matches it firmly. A row's size may be missing; if present it is once, few, many or a size class.

CDR3 protein: CASSEAGEGVPEAFF; CDR3 DNA: TGTGCCAGCAGTGAAGCAGGCGAGGGGGTCCCTGAAGCTTTCTTT; D gene: NA; J gene: TRBJ1-1; V gene: TRBV6-1; clone size: many
CDR3 protein: CASSEGYSGKFF; CDR3 DNA: TGCGCCAGCAGCGAGGGATATAGCGGCAAGTTCTTC; D gene: NA; J gene: TRBJ2-1; V gene: TRBV4-1; clone size: NA
CDR3 protein: CAISETGNEQFF; CDR3 DNA: TGTGCCATCAGTGAAACCGGCAATGAGCAGTTCTTC; D gene: NA; J gene: TRBJ2-1; V gene: TRBV10-3; clone size: NA
CDR3 protein: CASSQDTYTGELFF; CDR3 DNA: TGTGCCAGCAGCCAAGACACCTACACCGGGGAGCTGTTTTTT; D gene: NA; J gene: TRBJ2-2; V gene: TRBV6-1; clone size: few
CDR3 protein: CASRLAGAQYF; CDR3 DNA: TGTGCCAGCAGACTCGCCGGGGCCCAGTACTTC; D gene: NA; J gene: TRBJ2-5; V gene: TRBV2; clone size: many
CDR3 protein: CASSQLGLGGNTIYF; CDR3 DNA: TGCGCCAGCAGCCAGCTCGGCCTGGGAGGAAACACCATATATTTT; D gene: NA; J gene: TRBJ1-3; V gene: TRBV4-1; clone size: NA
CDR3 protein: CASSDEGTFLQYF; CDR3 DNA: TGTGCCAGCAGCGATGAAGGGACGTTCCTTCAGTACTTC; D gene: NA; J gene: TRBJ2-4; V gene: TRBV5-5; clone size: many
CDR3 protein: CASSLIGYTEAFF; CDR3 DNA: TGCGCCAGCAGCTTAATAGGGTACACTGAAGCTTTCTTT; D gene: NA; J gene: TRBJ1-1; V gene: TRBV5-1; clone size: many
CDR3 protein: CASSLGTGGIIEPQHF; CDR3 DNA: TGTGCCAGCAGTTTAGGGACAGGAGGGATCATCGAGCCCCAGCATTTT; D gene: TRBD1; J gene: TRBJ1-5; V gene: TRBV12-3/TRBV12-4; clone size: many
CDR3 protein: CASSVGDNKNTEAFF; CDR3 DNA: TGTGCCAGCAGCGTAGGGGACAACAAGAACACTGAAGCTTTCTTT; D gene: NA; J gene: TRBJ1-1; V gene: TRBV9; clone size: many
CDR3 protein: CASSSSSEQYF; CDR3 DNA: TGTGCCAGCAGCTCGTCTAGCGAGCAGTACTTC; D gene: NA; J gene: TRBJ2-7; V gene: TRBV5-4; clone size: NA
CDR3 protein: CSAQLAGAFTDTQYF; CDR3 DNA: TGCAGTGCTCAACTAGCGGGAGCTTTCACAGATACGCAGTATTTT; D gene: TRBD2; J gene: TRBJ2-3; V gene: TRBV20-1; clone size: many
CDR3 protein: CATSREGAGQGARTEAFF; CDR3 DNA: TGTGCCACCAGCAGAGAGGGGGCGGGACAGGGGGCCCGGACTGAAGCTTTCTTT; D gene: TRBD1; J gene: TRBJ1-1; V gene: TRBV15; clone size: once
CDR3 protein: CASSSLAGAYNEQFF; CDR3 DNA: TGTGCCAGCAGCTCCCTAGCAGGCGCCTACAATGAGCAGTTCTTC; D gene: NA; J gene: TRBJ2-1; V gene: TRBV7-8; clone size: many
CDR3 protein: CASSLAALNTGELFF; CDR3 DNA: TGCGCCAGCAGCTTGGCTGCTCTGAACACCGGGGAGCTGTTTTTT; D gene: NA; J gene: TRBJ2-2; V gene: TRBV5-1; clone size: many
CDR3 protein: CSVPPTAFF; CDR3 DNA: TGCAGTGTTCCCCCTACAGCTTTCTTT; D gene: NA; J gene: TRBJ1-1; V gene: TRBV20-1; clone size: NA
CDR3 protein: CASSVDAGGAYEQYF; CDR3 DNA: TGTGCCAGCAGCGTAGATGCGGGAGGTGCCTACGAGCAGTACTTC; D gene: TRBD2; J gene: TRBJ2-7; V gene: TRBV9; clone size: many
CDR3 protein: CASSVRGGELFF; CDR3 DNA: TGTGCCAGCAGCGTCCGGGGGGGGGAGCTGTTTTTT; D gene: NA; J gene: TRBJ2-2; V gene: TRBV13; clone size: many
CDR3 protein: CASSSLGTEAFF; CDR3 DNA: TGTGCCAGCAGCTCCCTGGGCACTGAAGCTTTCTTT; D gene: NA; J gene: TRBJ1-1; V gene: TRBV28; clone size: many
CDR3 protein: CASSPTSGSSTGELFF; CDR3 DNA: TGTGCCAGCTCACCAACTAGCGGGAGTAGCACCGGGGAGCTGTTTTTT; D gene: TRBD2; J gene: TRBJ2-2; V gene: TRBV18; clone size: few
CDR3 protein: CASSRTGTGFEQYF; CDR3 DNA: TGTGCCAGCAGCCGTACCGGGACAGGGTTCGAGCAGTACTTC; D gene: TRBD1; J gene: TRBJ2-7; V gene: TRBV3-1; clone size: NA
CDR3 protein: CSVGEGRTEAFF; CDR3 DNA: TGCAGCGTGGGAGAGGGGAGGACTGAAGCTTTCTTT; D gene: NA; J gene: TRBJ1-1; V gene: TRBV29-1; clone size: many
CDR3 protein: CASRPRNTGELFF; CDR3 DNA: TGTGCCAGCAGGCCCAGGAACACCGGGGAGCTGTTTTTT; D gene: NA; J gene: TRBJ2-2; V gene: TRBV7-9; clone size: many
CDR3 protein: CAISESGGGCNSPLHF; CDR3 DNA: TGTGCCATCAGTGAGTCAGGGGGGGGGTGTAATTCACCCCTCCACTTT; D gene: NA; J gene: TRBJ1-6; V gene: TRBV10-3; clone size: NA
CDR3 protein: CASSRREGVNTEAFF; CDR3 DNA: TGCGCCAGCAGTAGGCGGGAAGGAGTGAACACTGAAGCTTTCTTT; D gene: NA; J gene: TRBJ1-1; V gene: TRBV10-1; clone size: NA
CDR3 protein: CASSLVEGSYEQYF; CDR3 DNA: TGTGCCAGCAGCTTAGTAGAGGGCTCCTACGAGCAGTACTTC; D gene: NA; J gene: TRBJ2-7; V gene: TRBV11-2; clone size: many
CDR3 protein: CASRRARINTGELFF; CDR3 DNA: TGTGCCAGCAGAAGAGCCAGGATAAACACCGGGGAGCTGTTTTTT; D gene: NA; J gene: TRBJ2-2; V gene: TRBV11-3; clone size: NA
CDR3 protein: CASSLAETETQYF; CDR3 DNA: TGTGCCAGCAGCTTGGCGGAGACAGAGACCCAGTACTTC; D gene: NA; J gene: TRBJ2-5; V gene: TRBV7-2; clone size: many
CDR3 protein: CATSAGGQANTGELFF; CDR3 DNA: TGTGCCACATCGGCAGGCGGACAGGCGAACACCGGGGAGCTGTTTTTT; D gene: TRBD1; J gene: TRBJ2-2; V gene: TRBV10-3; clone size: NA
CDR3 protein: CASSPGQGHGYTF; CDR3 DNA: TGTGCCAGCTCACCGGGACAGGGTCATGGCTACACCTTC; D gene: TRBD1; J gene: TRBJ1-2; V gene: TRBV18; clone size: many
CDR3 protein: CASSWGTPKATQYF; CDR3 DNA: TGTGCCAGCAGTTGGGGGACTCCAAAAGCGACCCAGTACTTC; D gene: NA; J gene: TRBJ2-5; V gene: TRBV12-3/TRBV12-4; clone size: many
CDR3 protein: CASMKGTPPGANVLTF; CDR3 DNA: TGCGCCAGCATGAAGGGAACCCCCCCCGGGGCCAACGTCCTGACTTTC; D gene: NA; J gene: TRBJ2-6; V gene: TRBV5-1; clone size: many
CDR3 protein: CASSPFPPWGTGELFF; CDR3 DNA: TGTGCCAGCAGCCCCTTCCCCCCCTGGGGAACCGGGGAGCTGTTTTTT; D gene: NA; J gene: TRBJ2-2; V gene: TRBV14; clone size: NA
CDR3 protein: CASSLGGRQETQYF; CDR3 DNA: TGTGCCAGCAGCTTAGGGGGGAGACAAGAGACCCAGTACTTC; D gene: NA; J gene: TRBJ2-5; V gene: TRBV11-2; clone size: NA
CDR3 protein: CASSHGPIPLAKNIQYF; CDR3 DNA: TGTGCCAGCAGCCATGGGCCCATCCCTTTGGCCAAAAACATTCAGTACTTC; D gene: NA; J gene: TRBJ2-4; V gene: TRBV3-1; clone size: few
CDR3 protein: CASSLGQGSQETQYF; CDR3 DNA: TGTGCCAGCAGCTTGGGACAGGGGAGCCAAGAGACCCAGTACTTC; D gene: TRBD1; J gene: TRBJ2-5; V gene: TRBV5-5; clone size: many